These T cell receptor beta chains were read from a single sample in a study of cytomegalovirus exposure and HLA in healthy donors. Generated by immunoSEQ multiplex PCR, the TCRdb table keeps only in-frame clones and is missing some. The table includes some 98,000 clones, roughly 90% detected once. The sequenced sample was PBMCs. The origin of the receptors is a man younger than 35 in good health and CMV-seropositive. Each CDR3 is given with its conserved first and last residue. A D gene is named only where the DNA matches it firmly. Clone size is stated in some rows and not others, as once, few, many or a class when expanded.

size	J	D	V	DNA	CDR3
few	TRBJ2-2	-	TRBV6-6	TGTGCCAGCTGGGGGGTGACTAACACCGGGGAGCTGTTTTTT	CASWGVTNTGELFF
-	TRBJ2-7	TRBD1	TRBV7-2	TGTGCCAGCAGCCCCGTTAGGACAGGGGGCTCCTACGAGCAGTACTTC	CASSPVRTGGSYEQYF
-	TRBJ1-1	-	TRBV4-2	TGTGCCAGCAGCCAAGATAGGGCGGGGGCGATTTTTGCTTTCTTT	CASSQDRAGAIFAFF
-	TRBJ1-5	-	TRBV5-1	TGCGCCAGCAGCTTAGAGGGGGGCAATCAGCCCCAGCATTTT	CASSLEGGNQPQHF
-	TRBJ2-7	TRBD1	TRBV7-6	TGTGCCAGCAGCACATTGGACAGGGCCTACGAGCAGTACTTC	CASSTLDRAYEQYF
-	TRBJ2-2	TRBD2	TRBV9	TGTGCCAGCAGCGTAGTACCGGGACTAGCGGACACCGGGGAGCTGTTTTTT	CASSVVPGLADTGELFF
-	TRBJ2-7	TRBD2	TRBV5-1	TGCGCCAGCAGATTCCTAGCGGGGCTCTACGAGCAGTACTTC	CASRFLAGLYEQYF
-	TRBJ2-7	TRBD2	TRBV15	TGTGCCACCAGCAGAGGGGTACCGGGACTAGCGGGTGAGCAGTACTTC	CATSRGVPGLAGEQYF
-	TRBJ2-3	-	TRBV7-3	TGTGCCAGCAGCTTAAATGGCGGAAGCACAGATACGCAGTATTTT	CASSLNGGSTDTQYF
-	TRBJ1-1	-	TRBV6-5	TGTGCCAGCAGTTACTCGAGCGGAACAAACACTGAAGCTTTCTTT	CASSYSSGTNTEAFF
-	TRBJ2-7	TRBD1	TRBV18	TGTGCCAGCTCACCCAGACAGGGGGCAACCTACGAGCAGTACTTC	CASSPRQGATYEQYF
once	TRBJ1-2	-	TRBV2	TGTGCCAGCAGCGCCGAAATACTCTATGGCTACACCTTC	CASSAEILYGYTF
once	TRBJ2-1	-	TRBV7-2	TGTGCCAGCAGCCCTCTGTACGGCAATGAGCAGTTCTTC	CASSPLYGNEQFF
-	TRBJ2-7	TRBD2	TRBV5-4	TGTGCCAGCAGCTTGCGGGGGGGAGTCTCCGAGCAGTACTTC	CASSLRGGVSEQYF
-	TRBJ2-3	TRBD2	TRBV4-3	TGCGCCAGCAGCTCACGACTTCGGACTAGCGGGGGACCCGCAGATACGCAGTATTTT	CASSSRLRTSGGPADTQYF
-	TRBJ2-3	TRBD2	TRBV4-3	TGCGCCAGCAGCCAAGAGCCTAGCGGGGGGGCCATTTCAGATACGCAGTATTTT	CASSQEPSGGAISDTQYF
-	TRBJ2-3	TRBD2	TRBV4-2	TGTGCCAGCAGCCAAGATTTTACTAGCGGGGGGGCGGGCACAGATACGCAGTATTTT	CASSQDFTSGGAGTDTQYF
-	TRBJ2-7	TRBD1	TRBV28	TGTGCCAGCAGTTTCTCAGGGGGCTCGTACGAGCAGTACTTC	CASSFSGGSYEQYF
-	TRBJ1-1	-	TRBV7-9	TGTGCCAGCAGCTTTGGAGGGAGGGTGAACACTGAAGCTTTCTTT	CASSFGGRVNTEAFF
-	TRBJ2-1	-	TRBV27	TGTGCCAGCAGTCCCGGACTTAATGAGCAGTTCTTC	CASSPGLNEQFF
-	TRBJ2-7	TRBD1	TRBV11-3	TGTGCCAGCAGCCCGCGACCGGGACAGGTGACCTACGAGCAGTACTTC	CASSPRPGQVTYEQYF
-	TRBJ2-7	TRBD2	TRBV18	TGTGCCAGCAAGGGGACTAGCTTCGACGAGCAGTACTTC	CASKGTSFDEQYF
-	TRBJ1-2	-	TRBV6-1	TGTGCCAGCAGTTCGGCAGACTCCTGGTTTGGCTACACCTTC	CASSSADSWFGYTF
-	TRBJ1-2	TRBD1	TRBV29-1	TGCAGCGTGTCGGGACAGCACTATGGCTACACCTTC	CSVSGQHYGYTF
-	TRBJ1-5	-	TRBV6-6	TGTGCCAGCAGTTACGAGCAGGGCTCGAGCAATCAGCCCCAGCATTTT	CASSYEQGSSNQPQHF
-	TRBJ2-5	TRBD1	TRBV6-6	TGTGCCTCGGTGAGAGACAGGGTGGAAGAGACCCAGTACTTC	CASVRDRVEETQYF
-	TRBJ1-1	-	TRBV13	TGTGCCAGCAGCTTTAACAACGGCTGGGAGGGCACTGAAGCTTTCTTT	CASSFNNGWEGTEAFF
-	TRBJ2-7	-	TRBV4-1	TGCGCCAGCAGCCGAGCTGGGACAAATTACGAGCAGTACTTC	CASSRAGTNYEQYF
-	TRBJ2-5	-	TRBV7-8	TGTGCCAGCAGCTTAAATCAGGGCAAAGAGACCCAGTACTTC	CASSLNQGKETQYF
-	TRBJ2-5	-	TRBV10-3	TGTGCCATCAGTGACTTGACAGGGAGGGAGACCCAGTACTTC	CAISDLTGRETQYF
few	TRBJ2-1	-	TRBV11-2	TGTGCCAGCAGCTTAGCCCCCCGACAGGCACACAATGAGCAGTTCTTC	CASSLAPRQAHNEQFF
-	TRBJ1-2	TRBD1	TRBV4-3	TGCGCCAGCAGCCAAGAGTTGCAGGGGGCGCCTGGCTACACCTTC	CASSQELQGAPGYTF
-	TRBJ1-1	-	TRBV6-5	TGTGCCAGCAGTTACAGCGGGTACACTGAAGCTTTCTTT	CASSYSGYTEAFF
once	TRBJ2-7	TRBD2	TRBV7-6	TGTGCCAGCAGCTTAGAGGCCACTCTAGCGGGGGGCTACGAGCAGTACTTC	CASSLEATLAGGYEQYF
-	TRBJ1-2	-	TRBV19	TGTGCCAGTAGTTCCCTAACAGCCGACCGGGGAGGCTACACCTTC	CASSSLTADRGGYTF
-	TRBJ2-3	-	TRBV18	TGTGCCAGCTCACCATCACTCCAAGGGGGCACAGATACGCAGTATTTT	CASSPSLQGGTDTQYF
-	TRBJ2-1	TRBD2	TRBV7-2	TGTGCCAGCAGACAATGGGGGACTAGCGGGAGTGGCAATGAGCAGTTCTTC	CASRQWGTSGSGNEQFF
-	TRBJ1-1	TRBD1	TRBV11-2	TGTGCCAGCAGCTCGACATCTAAGACAGGGGTGGGAACTGAAGCTTTCTTT	CASSSTSKTGVGTEAFF
-	TRBJ2-3	TRBD2	TRBV6-1	TGTGCCAGCAGTGGCACCGCTAGCGGGAGTTGGGATACGCAGTATTTT	CASSGTASGSWDTQYF
-	TRBJ1-5	-	TRBV6-1	TGTGCCGGAAGACAGGACGCCAATCAGCCCCAGCATTTT	CAGRQDANQPQHF
-	TRBJ2-1	TRBD2	TRBV5-1	TGCGCCAGCAGCTTGACGGGGGGACATGAGCAGTTCTTC	CASSLTGGHEQFF
-	TRBJ1-2	TRBD1	TRBV5-1	TGCGCCAGCAGAGAAGAAACAGGGGGGGGTCGTCACGCGTTC	CASREETGGGRHAF
-	TRBJ2-7	-	TRBV7-9	TGTGCCAGCAGCTTAGCGCTTAGCTCCTACGAGCAGTACTTC	CASSLALSSYEQYF
once	TRBJ2-1	TRBD1	TRBV6-6	TGTGCCAGCGCCGGCCCAGGGGGCAATGAGCAGTTCTTC	CASAGPGGNEQFF
-	TRBJ1-1	TRBD1	TRBV6-1	TGTGCCAGCAGCCCCGGGACAGGGGTGACTGAAGCTTTCTTT	CASSPGTGVTEAFF
-	TRBJ2-1	TRBD1	TRBV4-2	TGTGCCAGCAGCCCGGGACAGGGGGATTACAATGAGCAGTTCTTC	CASSPGQGDYNEQFF
-	TRBJ2-2	-	TRBV2	TGTGCCAGCAGTGGCGGGACTCTCCACACCGGGGAGCTGTTTTTT	CASSGGTLHTGELFF
-	TRBJ2-1	TRBD2	TRBV19	TGTGCCAGTACCGGGGGGAAGTGGGACGTTATGTACAATGAGCAGTTCTTC	CASTGGKWDVMYNEQFF
-	TRBJ2-3	TRBD2	TRBV5-1	TGCGCCAGCAGCTCGGGGACTAGCGGGGTTTCGGATACGCAGTATTTT	CASSSGTSGVSDTQYF
-	TRBJ2-7	TRBD1	TRBV28	TGTGCCAGCAGTGGGGACAGGGGGGCCTACGAGCAGTACTTC	CASSGDRGAYEQYF
-	TRBJ2-1	-	TRBV10-3	TGTGCCATCAGTGAGCCAGGGGGGATTGAGCAGTTCTTC	CAISEPGGIEQFF
-	TRBJ1-6	TRBD1	TRBV15	TGTGCCACCAACTCAGTGTGGGGGACAGGGGCCTCACCCCTCCACTTT	CATNSVWGTGASPLHF
-	TRBJ1-1	-	TRBV2	TGTGCCGTCAAGACAGGAGCTGAAGCTTTCTTT	CAVKTGAEAFF
-	TRBJ1-1	-	TRBV7-9	TGTGCCAGCAGCCCCTACAGGGTATACACTGAAGCTTTCTTT	CASSPYRVYTEAFF
-	TRBJ1-5	TRBD1	TRBV10-3	TGTGCCATCAGCCCAGGGGGAGATCAGCCCCAGCATTTT	CAISPGGDQPQHF
-	TRBJ1-3	-	TRBV9	TGTGCCAGCAGCGTAGAGACATCTGGAAACACCATATATTTT	CASSVETSGNTIYF
-	TRBJ2-2	-	TRBV9	TGTGCCAGCAGCGTAGTAGCAACGAACACCGGGGAGCTGTTTTTT	CASSVVATNTGELFF